This T cell receptor (beta chain) was identified in a study of blood T cell repertoires in COVID-19. Study details: Samples representing acute and convalescent COVID-19 were sourced from the United States, Italy and Spain. PBMCs, B-cell-depleted T cells, or T cells were the source of the cDNA or gDNA that made up the material.

Sequencing was performed with immunoSEQ multiplex PCR; in TCRdb, only in-frame clones are kept and a portion is missing. This table holds under 250,000 clones, around 83% found once. This CDR3 is 14 amino acids long. The germline V gene encodes CDR1 MRHNA and CDR2 SNTAGT. Between the trimmed V and J ends, which lost 4 bases and 3 bases, there was a span of 9 bases. Sequencing was performed on peripheral blood. This clonotype was sampled from a man in his thirties or forties who had recovered from COVID-19. The chain has TRBV6-4 and TRBJ2-2; D gene ambiguous. The CDR3 sequence is CASSATSDTGELFF. In DNA, the CDR3 is TGTGCCAGCAGTGCTACTTCCGACACCGGGGAGCTGTTTTTT.